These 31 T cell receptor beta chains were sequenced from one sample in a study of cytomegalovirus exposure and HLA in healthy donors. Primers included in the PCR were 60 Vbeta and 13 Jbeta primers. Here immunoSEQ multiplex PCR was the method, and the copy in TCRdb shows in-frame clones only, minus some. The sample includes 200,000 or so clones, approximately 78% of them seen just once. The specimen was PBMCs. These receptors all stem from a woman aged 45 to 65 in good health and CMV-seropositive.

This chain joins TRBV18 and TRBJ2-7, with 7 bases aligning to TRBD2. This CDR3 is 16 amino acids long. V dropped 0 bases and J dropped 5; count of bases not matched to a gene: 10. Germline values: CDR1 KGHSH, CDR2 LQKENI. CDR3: CASSPPSASGGNEQYF. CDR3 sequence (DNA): TGTGCCAGCTCACCACCGTCGGCTAGCGGAGGGAACGAGCAGTACTTC. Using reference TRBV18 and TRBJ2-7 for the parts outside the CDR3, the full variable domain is NAGVMQNPRHLVRRRGQEARLRCSPMKGHSHVYWYRQLPEEGLKFMVYLQKENIIDESGMPKERFSAEFPKEGPSILRIQQVVRGDSAAYFCASSPPSASGGNEQYFGPGTRLTVT.

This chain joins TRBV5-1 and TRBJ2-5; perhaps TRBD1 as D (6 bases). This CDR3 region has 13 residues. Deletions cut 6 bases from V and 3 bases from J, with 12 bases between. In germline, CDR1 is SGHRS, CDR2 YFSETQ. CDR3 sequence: CASTQRDKETQYF. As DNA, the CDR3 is TGCGCCAGCACCCAAAGGGACAAAGAGACCCAGTACTTC.

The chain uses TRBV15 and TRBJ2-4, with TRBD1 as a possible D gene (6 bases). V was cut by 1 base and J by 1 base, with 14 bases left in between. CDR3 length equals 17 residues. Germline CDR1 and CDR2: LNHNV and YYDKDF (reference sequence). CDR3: CATSRVVGGPAKNIQYF. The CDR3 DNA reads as TGTGCCACCAGCAGAGTAGTTGGGGGCCCGGCCAAAAACATTCAGTACTTC.

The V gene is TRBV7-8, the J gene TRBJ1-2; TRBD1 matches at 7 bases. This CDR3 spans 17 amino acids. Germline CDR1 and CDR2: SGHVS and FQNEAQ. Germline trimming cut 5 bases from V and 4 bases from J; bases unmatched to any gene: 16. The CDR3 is CASSPSARQGAGYGYTF. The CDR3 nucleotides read TGTGCCAGCAGCCCCTCGGCGCGACAGGGAGCGGGCTATGGCTACACCTTC.

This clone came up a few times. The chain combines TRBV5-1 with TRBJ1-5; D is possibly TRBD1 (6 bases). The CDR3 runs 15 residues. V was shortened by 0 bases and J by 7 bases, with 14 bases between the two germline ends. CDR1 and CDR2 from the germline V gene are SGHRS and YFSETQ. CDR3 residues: CASSLGEGQGQPQHF. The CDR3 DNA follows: TGCGCCAGCAGCTTGGGGGAGGGACAAGGGCAGCCCCAGCATTTT. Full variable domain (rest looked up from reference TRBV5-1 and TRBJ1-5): KAGVTQTPRYLIKTRGQQVTLSCSPISGHRSVSWYQQTPGQGLQFLFEYFSETQRNKGNFPGRFSGRQFSNSRSEMNVSTLELGDSALYLCASSLGEGQGQPQHFGDGTRLSIL.

The CDR3 region is CASSLGGAATDTQYF. The CDR3 coding sequence is TGTGCCAGCAGCTTGGGCGGGGCTGCAACAGATACGCAGTATTTT. The chain combines TRBV5-4 with TRBJ2-3; TRBD2 might be the D (6 bases). Germline lookup yields CDR1 SGHNT and CDR2 YYREEE (reference sequence). The length of the CDR3 is 15 residues. The ends were cut back, 0 bases at V and 3 bases at J, with 11 bases in the middle.

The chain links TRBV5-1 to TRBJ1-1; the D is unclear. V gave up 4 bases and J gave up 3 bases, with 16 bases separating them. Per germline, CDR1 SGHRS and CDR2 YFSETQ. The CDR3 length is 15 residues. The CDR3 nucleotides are TGCGCCAGCAGCCCTCTCCCGGCGGGCGACACTGAAGCTTTCTTT. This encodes CASSPLPAGDTEAFF. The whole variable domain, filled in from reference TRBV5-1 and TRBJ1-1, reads KAGVTQTPRYLIKTRGQQVTLSCSPISGHRSVSWYQQTPGQGLQFLFEYFSETQRNKGNFPGRFSGRQFSNSRSEMNVSTLELGDSALYLCASSPLPAGDTEAFFGQGTRLTVV.

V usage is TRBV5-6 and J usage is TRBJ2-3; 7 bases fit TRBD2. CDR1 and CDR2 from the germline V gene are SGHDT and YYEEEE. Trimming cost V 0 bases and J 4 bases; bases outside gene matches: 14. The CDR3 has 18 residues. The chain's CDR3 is CASSLALWGGSRPDTQYF. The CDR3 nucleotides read TGTGCCAGCAGCTTGGCACTGTGGGGCGGGAGTCGCCCAGATACGCAGTATTTT. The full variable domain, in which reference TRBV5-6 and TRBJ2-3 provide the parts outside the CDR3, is DAGVTQSPTHLIKTRGQQVTLRCSPKSGHDTVSWYQQALGQGPQFIFQYYEEEERQRGNFPDRFSGHQFPNYSSELNVNALLLGDSALYLCASSLALWGGSRPDTQYFGPGTRLTVL.

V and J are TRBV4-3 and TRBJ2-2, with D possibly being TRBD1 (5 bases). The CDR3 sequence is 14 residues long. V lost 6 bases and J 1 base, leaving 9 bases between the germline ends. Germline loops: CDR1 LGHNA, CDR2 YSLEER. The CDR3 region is CASSSTENTGELFF. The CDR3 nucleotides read TGCGCCAGCAGTTCGACAGAGAACACCGGGGAGCTGTTTTTT.

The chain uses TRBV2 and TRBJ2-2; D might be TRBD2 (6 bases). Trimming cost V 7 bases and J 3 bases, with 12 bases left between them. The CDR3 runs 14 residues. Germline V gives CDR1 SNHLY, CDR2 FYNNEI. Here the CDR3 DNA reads TGTGCCAGCAATCCGGGACTTCACACCGGGGAGCTGTTTTTT. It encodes CASNPGLHTGELFF. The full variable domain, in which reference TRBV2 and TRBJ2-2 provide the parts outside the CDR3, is EPEVTQTPSHQVTQMGQEVILRCVPISNHLYFYWYRQILGQKVEFLVSFYNNEISEKSEIFDDQFSVERPDGSNFTLKIRSTKLEDSAMYFCASNPGLHTGELFFGEGSRLTVL.

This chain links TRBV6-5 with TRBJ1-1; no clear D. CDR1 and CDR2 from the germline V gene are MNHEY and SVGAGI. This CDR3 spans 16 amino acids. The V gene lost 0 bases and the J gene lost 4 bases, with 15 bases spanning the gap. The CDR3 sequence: CASSYSRLGVRTEAFF. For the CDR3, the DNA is TGTGCCAGCAGTTACTCGCGTTTGGGAGTCCGCACTGAAGCTTTCTTT.

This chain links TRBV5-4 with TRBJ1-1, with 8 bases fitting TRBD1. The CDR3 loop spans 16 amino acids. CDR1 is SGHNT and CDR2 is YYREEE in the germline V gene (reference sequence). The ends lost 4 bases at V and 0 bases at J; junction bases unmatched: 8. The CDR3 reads CASSGGTGGLNTEAFF. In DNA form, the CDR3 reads TGTGCCAGCAGCGGGGGAACAGGGGGTCTGAACACTGAAGCTTTCTTT.

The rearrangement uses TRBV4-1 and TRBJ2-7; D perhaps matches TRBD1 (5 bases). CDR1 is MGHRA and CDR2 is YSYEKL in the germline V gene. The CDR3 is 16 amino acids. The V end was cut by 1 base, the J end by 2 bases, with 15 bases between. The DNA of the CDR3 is TGCGCCAGCAGCCAAGGTGGGGCGACGAGGACCTACGAGCAGTACTTC. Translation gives CASSQGGATRTYEQYF.

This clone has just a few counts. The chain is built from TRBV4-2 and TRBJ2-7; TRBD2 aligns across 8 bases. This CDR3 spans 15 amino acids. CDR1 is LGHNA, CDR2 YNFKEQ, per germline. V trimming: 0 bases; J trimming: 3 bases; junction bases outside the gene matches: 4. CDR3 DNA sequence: TGTGCCAGCAGCCAAGAAACTAGCGGACTCTACGAGCAGTACTTC. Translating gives CASSQETSGLYEQYF.

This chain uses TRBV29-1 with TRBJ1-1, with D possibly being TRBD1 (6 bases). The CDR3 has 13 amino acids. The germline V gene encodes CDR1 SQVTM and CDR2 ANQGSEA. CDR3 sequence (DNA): TGCAGTCACAGGGCTGATGGCGGCACTGAAGCTTTCTTT. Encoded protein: CSHRADGGTEAFF.

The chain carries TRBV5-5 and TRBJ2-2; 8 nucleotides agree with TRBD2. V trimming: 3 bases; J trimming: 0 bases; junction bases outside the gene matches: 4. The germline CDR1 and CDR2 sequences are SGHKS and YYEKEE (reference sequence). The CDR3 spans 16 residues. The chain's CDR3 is CASSWQAGANTGELFF. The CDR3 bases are TGTGCCAGCAGCTGGCAAGCGGGGGCGAACACCGGGGAGCTGTTTTTT.

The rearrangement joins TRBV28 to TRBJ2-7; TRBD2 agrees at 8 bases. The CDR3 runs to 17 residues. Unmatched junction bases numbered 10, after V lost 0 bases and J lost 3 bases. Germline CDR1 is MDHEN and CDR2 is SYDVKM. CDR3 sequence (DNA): TGTGCCAGCAGTTTATGGATTAAGCGGGAGACTCACTACGAGCAGTACTTC. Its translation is CASSLWIKRETHYEQYF.

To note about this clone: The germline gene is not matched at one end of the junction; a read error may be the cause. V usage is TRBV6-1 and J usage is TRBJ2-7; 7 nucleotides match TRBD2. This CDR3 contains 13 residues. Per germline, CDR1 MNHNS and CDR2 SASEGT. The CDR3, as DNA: TGTGCCAGCAAAGTCGGGAGGTCCTCCGAGCGGTACTTC. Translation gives CASKVGRSSERYF.

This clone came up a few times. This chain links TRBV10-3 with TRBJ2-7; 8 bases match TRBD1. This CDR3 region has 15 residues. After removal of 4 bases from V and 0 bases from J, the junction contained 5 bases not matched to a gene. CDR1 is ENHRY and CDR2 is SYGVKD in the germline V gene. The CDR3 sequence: CAISGGGQGSYEQYF. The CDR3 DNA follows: TGTGCCATCAGTGGGGGAGGACAGGGCTCCTACGAGCAGTACTTC.

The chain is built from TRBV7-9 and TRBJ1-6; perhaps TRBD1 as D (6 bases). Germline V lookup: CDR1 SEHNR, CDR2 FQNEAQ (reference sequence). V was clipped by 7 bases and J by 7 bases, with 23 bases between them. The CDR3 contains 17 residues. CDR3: CASTSVGREGGNSPLHF. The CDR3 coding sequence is TGTGCCAGCACCTCAGTGGGTCGGGAGGGGGGAAATTCACCCCTCCACTTT. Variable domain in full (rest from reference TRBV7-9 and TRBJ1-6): DTGVSQNPRHKITKRGQNVTFRCDPISEHNRLYWYRQTLGQGPEFLTYFQNEAQLEKSRLLSDRFSAERPKGSFSTLEIQRTEQGDSAMYLCASTSVGREGGNSPLHFGNGTRLTVT.

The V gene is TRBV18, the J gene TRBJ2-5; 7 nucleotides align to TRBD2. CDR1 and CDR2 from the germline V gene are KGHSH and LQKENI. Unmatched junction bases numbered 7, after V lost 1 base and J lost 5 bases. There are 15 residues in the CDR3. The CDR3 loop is CASSPQGGSGETQYF. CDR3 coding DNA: TGTGCCAGCTCACCACAGGGAGGGTCTGGGGAGACCCAGTACTTC. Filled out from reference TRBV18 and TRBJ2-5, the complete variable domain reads NAGVMQNPRHLVRRRGQEARLRCSPMKGHSHVYWYRQLPEEGLKFMVYLQKENIIDESGMPKERFSAEFPKEGPSILRIQQVVRGDSAAYFCASSPQGGSGETQYFGPGTRLLVL.

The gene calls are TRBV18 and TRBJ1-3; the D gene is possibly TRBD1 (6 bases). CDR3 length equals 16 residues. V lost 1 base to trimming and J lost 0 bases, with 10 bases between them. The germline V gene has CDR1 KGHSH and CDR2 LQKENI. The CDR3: CASSPRQGISGNTIYF. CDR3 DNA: TGTGCCAGCTCACCACGTCAGGGGATCTCTGGAAACACCATATATTTT.

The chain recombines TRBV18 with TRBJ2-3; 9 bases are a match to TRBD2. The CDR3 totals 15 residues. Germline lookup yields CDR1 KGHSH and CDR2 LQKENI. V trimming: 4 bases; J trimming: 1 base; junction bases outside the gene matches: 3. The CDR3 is CASSRSSGGTDTQYF. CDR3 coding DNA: TGTGCCAGCTCACGATCTAGCGGGGGCACAGATACGCAGTATTTT.

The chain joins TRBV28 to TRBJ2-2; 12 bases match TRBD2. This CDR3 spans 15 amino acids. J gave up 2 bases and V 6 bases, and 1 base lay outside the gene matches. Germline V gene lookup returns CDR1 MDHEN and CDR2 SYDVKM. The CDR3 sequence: CASRLAGGNTGELFF. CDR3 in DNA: TGTGCCAGCAGACTAGCGGGGGGCAACACCGGGGAGCTGTTTTTT.

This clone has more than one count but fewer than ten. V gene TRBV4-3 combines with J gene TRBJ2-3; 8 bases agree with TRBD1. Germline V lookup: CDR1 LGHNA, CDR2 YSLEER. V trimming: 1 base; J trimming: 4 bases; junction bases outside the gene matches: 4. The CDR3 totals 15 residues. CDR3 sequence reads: CASSQGQGPADTQYF. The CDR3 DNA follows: TGCGCCAGCAGCCAAGGACAGGGGCCGGCAGATACGCAGTATTTT.

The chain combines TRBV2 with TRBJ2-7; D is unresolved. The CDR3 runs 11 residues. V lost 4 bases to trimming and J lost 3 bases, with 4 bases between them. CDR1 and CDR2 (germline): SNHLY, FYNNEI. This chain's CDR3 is CASSAVYEQYF. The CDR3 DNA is TGTGCCAGCAGTGCGGTCTACGAGCAGTACTTC. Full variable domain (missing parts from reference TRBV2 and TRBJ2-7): EPEVTQTPSHQVTQMGQEVILRCVPISNHLYFYWYRQILGQKVEFLVSFYNNEISEKSEIFDDQFSVERPDGSNFTLKIRSTKLEDSAMYFCASSAVYEQYFGPGTRLTVT.

CDR3 sequence reads: CASSLNSGGSYEQYF. In nucleotides, the CDR3 is TGCGCCAGCAGCTTAAATAGCGGGGGCTCCTACGAGCAGTACTTC. The V call is TRBV5-1, the J call TRBJ2-7, with 9 positions matching TRBD2. V shed 2 bases, J shed 0 bases, and the junction held 3 bases outside the gene matches. Germline-derived CDR1 and CDR2 are SGHRS and YFSETQ. The CDR3 totals 15 residues.

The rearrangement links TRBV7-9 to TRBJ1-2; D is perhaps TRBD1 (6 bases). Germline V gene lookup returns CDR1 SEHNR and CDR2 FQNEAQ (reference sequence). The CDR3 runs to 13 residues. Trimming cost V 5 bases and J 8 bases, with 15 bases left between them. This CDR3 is CASSVDRLQGYTF. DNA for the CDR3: TGTGCCAGCAGCGTTGACAGGTTGCAGGGCTACACCTTC.

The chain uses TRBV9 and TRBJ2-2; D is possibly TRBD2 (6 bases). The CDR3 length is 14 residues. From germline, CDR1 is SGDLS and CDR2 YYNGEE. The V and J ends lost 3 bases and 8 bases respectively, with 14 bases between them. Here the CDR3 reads CASSAGVLKGELFF. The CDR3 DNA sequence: TGTGCCAGCAGCGCGGGGGTGCTAAAGGGGGAGCTGTTTTTT.

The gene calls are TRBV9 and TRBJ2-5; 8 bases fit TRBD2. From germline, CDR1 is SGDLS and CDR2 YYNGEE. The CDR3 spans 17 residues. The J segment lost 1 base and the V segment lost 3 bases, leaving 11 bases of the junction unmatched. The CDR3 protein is CASSAGGLAGPQETQYF. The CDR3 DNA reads TGTGCCAGCAGCGCCGGGGGTCTAGCGGGTCCCCAAGAGACCCAGTACTTC.

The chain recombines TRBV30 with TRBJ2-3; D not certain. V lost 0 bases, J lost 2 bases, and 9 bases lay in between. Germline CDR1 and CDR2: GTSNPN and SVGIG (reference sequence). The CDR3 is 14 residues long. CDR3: CAWSVTGDTDTQYF. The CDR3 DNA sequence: TGTGCCTGGAGTGTTACCGGAGACACAGATACGCAGTATTTT.